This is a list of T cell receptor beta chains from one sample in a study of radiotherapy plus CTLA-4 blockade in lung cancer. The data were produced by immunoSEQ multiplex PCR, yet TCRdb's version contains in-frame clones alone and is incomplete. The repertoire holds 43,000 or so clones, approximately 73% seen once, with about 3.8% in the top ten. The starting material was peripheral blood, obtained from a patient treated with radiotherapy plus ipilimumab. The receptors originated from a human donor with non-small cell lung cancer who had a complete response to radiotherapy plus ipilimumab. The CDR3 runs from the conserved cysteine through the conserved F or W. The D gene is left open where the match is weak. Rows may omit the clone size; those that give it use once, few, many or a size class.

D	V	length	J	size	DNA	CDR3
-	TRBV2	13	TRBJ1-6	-	TGTGCCGTGGGGGGTGAGGTCGGATCACCCCTCCACTTT	CAVGGEVGSPLHF
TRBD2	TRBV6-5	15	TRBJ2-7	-	TGTGCCAGCAGTCCCCCAGGGAGGGGACCCTACGAGCAGTACTTC	CASSPPGRGPYEQYF
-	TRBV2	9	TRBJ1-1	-	TGTGCCAGGGACAGAGAAGCTTTCTTT	CARDREAFF
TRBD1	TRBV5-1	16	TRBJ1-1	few	TGCGCCAGCAGCCCAGACGGACAGGGATGGGGGACTGAAGCTTTCTTT	CASSPDGQGWGTEAFF
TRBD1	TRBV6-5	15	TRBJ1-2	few	TGTGCCAGCAGTTCCGGGACAGGGGGTGGATATGGCTACACCTTC	CASSSGTGGGYGYTF
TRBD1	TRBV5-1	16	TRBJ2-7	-	TGCGCCAGCAGCTTGGCCAATTGGGACAGGGTCTACGAGCAGTACTTC	CASSLANWDRVYEQYF
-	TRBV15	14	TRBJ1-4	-	TGTGCCACCAGCAGCCGGCGGAGTAATGAAAAACTGTTTTTT	CATSSRRSNEKLFF
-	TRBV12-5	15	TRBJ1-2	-	TGTGCTAGTGGATCAGGGTTAGGGGCTAACTATGGCTACACCTTC	CASGSGLGANYGYTF
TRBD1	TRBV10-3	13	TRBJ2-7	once	TGTGCCATTGGGACAGGGACGTCCTACGAGCAGTACTTC	CAIGTGTSYEQYF
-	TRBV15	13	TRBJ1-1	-	TGTGCCACCAGCAGACAAACTGACACTGAAGCTTTCTTT	CATSRQTDTEAFF
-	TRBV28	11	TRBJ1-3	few	TGTGCCAGCAGTTCAGGAAACACCATATATTTT	CASSSGNTIYF
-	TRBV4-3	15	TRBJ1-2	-	TGCGCCAGCAGCCAAGTGGCTGGAAGGGACTTGGGCTACACCTTC	CASSQVAGRDLGYTF
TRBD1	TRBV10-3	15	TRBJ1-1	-	TGTGCCATCAGTGATAGGTCAGGGGGCAACACTGAAGCTTTCTTT	CAISDRSGGNTEAFF
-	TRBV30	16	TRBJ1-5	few	TGTGCCTGGAGTGCCCCCGGAGCGGTCCGCAATCAGCCCCAGCATTTT	CAWSAPGAVRNQPQHF
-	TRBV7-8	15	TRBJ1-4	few	TGTGCCAGCAGCCCGAGGAGCGGTTTTAATGAAAAACTGTTTTTT	CASSPRSGFNEKLFF
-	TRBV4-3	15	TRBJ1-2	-	TGCGCCAGCAGCGAATTACAGGGAGGGGTCTATGGCTACACCTTC	CASSELQGGVYGYTF
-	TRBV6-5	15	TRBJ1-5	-	TGTGCCAGCAGTTACGGGGCAGGCGGCAATCAGCCCCAGCATTTT	CASSYGAGGNQPQHF
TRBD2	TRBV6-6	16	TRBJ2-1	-	TGTGCCAGCAGTTTTAGTAGCGGGGGGGCCCGTAATGAGCAGTTCTTC	CASSFSSGGARNEQFF
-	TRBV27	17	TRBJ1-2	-	TGTGCCAGCAGTTTATGGGGATCCCGGCGGGGGAATGGTGGCTACACCTTC	CASSLWGSRRGNGGYTF
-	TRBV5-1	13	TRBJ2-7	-	TGCGCCAGCAGCCTGGGGGAGAAAAACGAGCAGTACTTC	CASSLGEKNEQYF
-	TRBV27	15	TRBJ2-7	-	TGTGCCAGCAGTTTAGTGACCGGGAGCTTGGGCGAGCAGTACTTC	CASSLVTGSLGEQYF
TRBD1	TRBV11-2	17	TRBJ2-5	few	TGTGCCAGCAGCCGATCATCACCAGGGGGCAGGGCGGAGACCCAGTACTTC	CASSRSSPGGRAETQYF
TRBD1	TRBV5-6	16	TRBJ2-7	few	TGTGCCAGCAGTCCCCGAGCTTGGGACAGAATGTACGAGCAGTACTTC	CASSPRAWDRMYEQYF
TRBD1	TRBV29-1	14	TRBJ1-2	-	TGCAGCGTTGACCCATCCGGACAGGGATATGGCTACACCTTC	CSVDPSGQGYGYTF
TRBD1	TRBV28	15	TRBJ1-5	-	TGTGCCAGCAGCCCCACAGGGGGAGGCAATCAGCCCCAGCATTTT	CASSPTGGGNQPQHF
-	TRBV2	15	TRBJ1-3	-	TGTGCCAGCAGTGAGGGAGGGGTCGGCGGAAACACCATATATTTT	CASSEGGVGGNTIYF
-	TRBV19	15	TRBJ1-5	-	TGTGCCAGTAGTATAGGGTTGGAGAGCAATCAGCCCCAGCATTTT	CASSIGLESNQPQHF
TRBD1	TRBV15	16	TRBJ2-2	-	TGTGCCACCAGCACCAGGACAGGGGCGAACACCGGGGAGCTGTTTTTT	CATSTRTGANTGELFF
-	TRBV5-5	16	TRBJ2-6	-	TGTGCCAGCAGATTGGGGCAAACCTCTGGGGCCAACGTCCTGACTTTC	CASRLGQTSGANVLTF
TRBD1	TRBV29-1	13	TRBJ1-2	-	TGCAGCGTGGGACAGGGTCCTCCCTATGGCTACACCTTC	CSVGQGPPYGYTF
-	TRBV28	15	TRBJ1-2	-	TGTGCCAGCAGTTTAGCGGGCGCCGGAGCCTATGGCTACACCTTC	CASSLAGAGAYGYTF
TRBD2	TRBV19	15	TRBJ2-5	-	TGTGCCAGTAGTCATAATAGCGGGAGCCAAGAGACCCAGTACTTC	CASSHNSGSQETQYF
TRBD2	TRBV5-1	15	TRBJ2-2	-	TGCGCCAGCAGCCCGGGACTAGCCAACACCGGGGAGCTGTTTTTT	CASSPGLANTGELFF
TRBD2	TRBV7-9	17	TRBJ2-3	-	TGTGCCAGCAGCTTAAGACTAGCGGGAGGATCCACAGATACGCAGTATTTT	CASSLRLAGGSTDTQYF
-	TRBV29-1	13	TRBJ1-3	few	TGCAGCGTTGTCGGCGGCTCTGGAAACACCATATATTTT	CSVVGGSGNTIYF
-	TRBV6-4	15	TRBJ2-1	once	TGTGCCAGCAGTTACACGGGTAGCTCCTACAATGAGCAGTTCTTC	CASSYTGSSYNEQFF
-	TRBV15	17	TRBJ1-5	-	TGTGCCACCAGCAGAGGGACAGTCCCTTATAGCAATCAGCCCCAGCATTTT	CATSRGTVPYSNQPQHF
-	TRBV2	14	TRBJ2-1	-	TGTGCCAGCAGACGGGACACTTCCTACAATGAGCAGTTCTTC	CASRRDTSYNEQFF
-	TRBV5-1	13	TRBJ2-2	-	TGCGCCAGCAGGCAGGGCAACACCGGGGAGCTGTTTTTT	CASRQGNTGELFF
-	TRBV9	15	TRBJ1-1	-	TGTGCCAGCAGTCCGATTTGGCAGATGAGGGCTGAAGCTTTCTTT	CASSPIWQMRAEAFF
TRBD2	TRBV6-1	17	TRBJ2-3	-	TGTGCCAGCAGTCAAGGGCTAGCGGGGGGGCGGTTGAGTACGCAGTATTTT	CASSQGLAGGRLSTQYF
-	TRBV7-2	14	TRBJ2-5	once	TGTGCCAGCAGCTGGGCCCAGGGATCAGAGACCCAGTACTTC	CASSWAQGSETQYF
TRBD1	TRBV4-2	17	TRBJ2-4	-	TGTGCCAGCAGCCAAGATTACGGGACAGCGGCCAAAAACATTCAGTACTTC	CASSQDYGTAAKNIQYF
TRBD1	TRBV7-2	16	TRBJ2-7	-	TGTGCCAGCAGCTTACCGGGGACAGGGGCTCGGTACGAGCAGTACTTC	CASSLPGTGARYEQYF
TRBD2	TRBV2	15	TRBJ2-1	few	TGTGCCAGCAGCCTTTTGGCGGGAGGGCCCTTAGAGCAGTTCTTC	CASSLLAGGPLEQFF